This T cell receptor beta chain was observed in a study of human T cells and chemical hapten exposure. Study-level results: Expanded TCR counts at PT1 were positively correlated with the patch test score.

TCRdb reprocessed the RACE reads via MiXCR and lists one record per CDR3 protein. The sample carries roughly 180,000 distinct CDR3 sequences, 20% to 25% recorded once. This clonotype has only a few counts. Its cognate antigen is unknown. J lost 4 bases, V lost 4 bases, and 9 bases had no gene match. The CDR3 has 15 residues. CDR1 is LGHDT, CDR2 YNNKEL, per germline (reference sequence). Stated time point: patch test 1, 2 weeks after DPC sensitization. The treatment is: therapeutic diphenylcyclopropenone sensitization with weekly scalp DPC. This clonotype was obtained from a woman aged 45 to 65 with alopecia areata. Some clones in this sample may be carry-over from other donors' samples. This chain uses TRBV3-1 with TRBJ1-1, with 7 bases matching TRBD1. This specimen consisted of whole blood, obtained in connection with sensitization to the hapten diphenylcyclopropenone (DPC). The CDR3 bases are TGTGCCAGCAGCCGAACAACAGGGGCCAGCACTGAAGCTTTCTTT. As protein: CASSRTTGASTEAFF.